This TCR beta chain is drawn from a study of blood T cell repertoires in COVID-19 (dated by TCRdb to 2018 to 2020). Context from the whole study: Collaborator samples came from the United States, Italy and Spain and covered acute and convalescent phases of COVID-19. The repertoires were made available in a free public database intended to serve as a resource for research on the immune response to SARS-CoV-2. A de-identified subject ID, COVID-19 status, age in years and sex were almost always included in the sample metadata. Deeply sampled blood TCRbeta repertoires from subjects exposed to, actively infected with, or recovered from COVID-19 were included in the dataset. HLA class I and class II types, where available, came from metadata supplied by the sample provider rather than from assay-based typing. Samples came from the ongoing ImmuneRACE study (first 160 participants) plus 1,254 subjects from 6 global collaborators. The material from the prospective study consisted of cDNA or gDNA derived from T cells, B-cell-depleted T cells, or PBMCs. Beyond this particular receptor, the publication reports: The quantity of clinical and demographic metadata differed by source and by participant and was supplied without curation.

TCRbeta CDR3 regions were amplified from genomic DNA by means of the immunoSEQ Assay, a bias-controlled multiplex PCR. The study's processing was this. The number of nucleated cells in each sample was estimated by amplification of reference gene primers within the assay. To quantify the absolute abundance of each unique TCRbeta CDR3 rearrangement, sequence reads were collapsed and filtered. For each sample, productive Simpson clonality was calculated by taking the square root of Simpson's diversity index across productive rearrangements. The clones in this table, taken by TCRdb from immuneACCESS, are in-frame only. Not every clone is retained; where verified, under half of the shortfall comes from an unresolved V gene, and the cause of the rest is unknown. V and J calls and clone size are as listed in that table; D and trimming were resolved from the DNA. The sample table records 30,000 to 40,000 clones; about four fifths of these occur just once. The top ten hold about 3.9% of the sample.

Whole blood was collected in K2EDTA tubes by collaborating institutions according to the institutions' own protocols. For TCRbeta analysis, collaborators shipped samples as frozen whole blood, isolated PBMCs, or DNA extracted from either of those sample types. A note on this clone: This clone's antigen is unknown. Per-nucleotide qualities are absent, and no much larger clonotype sits a single base away.

V is pared back by 4 bases and J by 5 bases, with 18 bases lying between the germline termini. The CDR3 starts with the cysteine, ends with the phenylalanine, and has 15 residues. Left in the record is the CDR3 DNA by itself, 45 bases read in frame from the first base. CDR1 and CDR2 are drawn from the germline V gene: LGHNA, YNFKEQ. The chain uses TRBV4-2 and TRBJ2-7; perhaps TRBD2 is the D gene, with 7 bases matching. The TCR originated in a middle-aged man with acute or convalescent COVID-19. The sequenced sample consisted of peripheral blood. The CDR3 region: CASSPQIAGGHEQYF. The sequence in DNA is TGTGCCAGCAGCCCCCAAATAGCCGGGGGGCACGAGCAGTACTTC.